Listed below are T cell receptor beta chains from one sample, sequenced in a study of response to subunit inactivated influenza vaccine. TCRdb re-derived calls from the RT-PCR reads in MiXCR, one entry per CDR3 protein. The sample has about 520,000 distinct CDR3 sequences, approximately 7.3% seen once. The source was PBMCs from blood, collected around 25 months after vaccination. The receptors originated from a man between 45 and 75 years old who received an inactivated influenza vaccine. CDR3s include the opening cysteine and the closing phenylalanine or tryptophan.

J | V | CDR3
TRBJ2-7 | TRBV30 | CAWSVGWYEQYF
TRBJ1-1 | TRBV5-5 | CASSLAPGGVTEAFF
TRBJ2-1 | TRBV20-1 | CSATTGGSPYNEQFF
TRBJ1-6 | TRBV19 | CASTTIGTGASPLHF
TRBJ1-1 | TRBV6-6 | CASSYSEGKAFF
TRBJ2-7 | TRBV7-2 | CASSPRDSEQYF
TRBJ1-5 | TRBV28 | CASTTGEQPQHF
TRBJ2-1 | TRBV5-1 | CASYRSSYNEQFF
TRBJ1-1 | TRBV6-1 | CASSTTGDIPEAFF
TRBJ2-1 | TRBV4-2 | CASSQVGGLYNEQFF
TRBJ1-6 | TRBV28 | CASSLHNRIFNSPLHF
TRBJ1-2 | TRBV6-5 | CASSYNDFPYGYTF
TRBJ2-5 | TRBV11-2 | CASSPGLIQETQYF
TRBJ2-2 | TRBV20-1 | CSARDRGVTGELFF
TRBJ1-6 | TRBV12-3/TRBV12-4 | CASSSNSYNSPLHF
TRBJ1-5 | TRBV18 | CASSPSGGGQPQHF
TRBJ2-2 | TRBV7-9 | CASSLAPRSGELFF
TRBJ1-1 | TRBV10-3 | CAISEWATEAFF
TRBJ1-1 | TRBV5-5 | CASSLDAGPTEAFF
TRBJ2-2 | TRBV7-9 | CASGIQNTGELFF
TRBJ2-2 | TRBV20-1 | CSASVYGGKGTGELFF
TRBJ2-3 | TRBV20-1 | CSARELGSGTDTQYF
TRBJ2-5 | TRBV5-1 | CASSIERGTETQYF